The rows below give T cell receptor beta chains drawn from one sample of a study of CD8 T cells in ankylosing spondylitis. TCRdb redid the calling of the 5' RACE reads with MiXCR, one entry per CDR3 protein. The sample records some 130,000 distinct CDR3 sequences, approximately 9.2% being singletons. Input material: synovial fluid, either unsorted or a sorted T cell fraction (not recorded which). These receptors were taken from a male donor with ankylosing spondylitis. CDR3s include the opening cysteine and the closing phenylalanine or tryptophan. The order of the fields is V gene, clone size, D gene, J gene, CDR3 protein, CDR3 DNA. D genes are given only for firm matches. Size is omitted from some rows. Given values are once, few, many or a class for expanded clones.

>TRBV9|many|-|TRBJ2-1
CASSVAQRVDYNEQFF
TGTGCCAGCAGCGTAGCTCAGCGGGTAGACTACAATGAGCAGTTCTTC
>TRBV20-1|many|TRBD2|TRBJ2-7
CSARGGYEQYF
TGCAGTGCCCGGGGGGGGTACGAGCAGTACTTC
>TRBV29-1|many|TRBD1|TRBJ1-2
CSVLAPGQGNYGYTF
TGCAGCGTTTTAGCTCCGGGACAGGGGAACTATGGCTACACCTTC
>TRBV4-1|many|TRBD1|TRBJ1-1
CASSQRGTANTEAFF
TGCGCCAGCAGCCAGAGGGGGACAGCCAACACTGAAGCTTTCTTT
>TRBV4-2|many|-|TRBJ2-3
CASSQGHTDTQYF
TGTGCCAGCAGCCAGGGGCATACAGATACGCAGTATTTT
>TRBV2|-|-|TRBJ2-7
CASKQEVGHEQYF
TGTGCCAGCAAACAAGAAGTAGGCCACGAGCAGTACTTC
>TRBV4-2|many|-|TRBJ2-7
CASSQDLKGYEQYF
TGTGCCAGCAGCCAAGATCTTAAGGGCTACGAGCAGTACTTC
>TRBV7-2|many|-|TRBJ2-5
CASSFNKGRGETQYF
TGTGCCAGCAGCTTTAATAAGGGGCGCGGGGAGACCCAGTACTTC
>TRBV4-3|many|-|TRBJ2-1
CASSRQSNYNEQFF
TGCGCCAGCAGTCGACAGTCAAACTACAATGAGCAGTTCTTC
>TRBV11-1|few|TRBD1|TRBJ1-1
CASTIPRWTGRLDTEAFF
TGTGCCAGCACCATTCCTCGTTGGACAGGGAGATTGGACACTGAAGCTTTCTTT
>TRBV7-3|many|TRBD1|TRBJ1-6
CASSKTGGIGSPLHF
TGTGCCAGCAGCAAGACAGGGGGTATAGGTTCACCCCTCCACTTT
>TRBV4-3|few|-|TRBJ2-2
CASSQEVTGRFGTGELFF
TGCGCCAGCAGCCAAGAGGTGACAGGGAGGTTCGGGACCGGGGAGCTGTTTTTT
>TRBV5-1|many|TRBD1|TRBJ1-4
CASSLAGTGGEKLFF
TGCGCCAGCAGCTTGGCCGGCACAGGGGGTGAAAAACTGTTTTTT
>TRBV5-5|-|-|TRBJ1-2
CASSLDYYGYTF
TGTGCCAGCAGCTTGGATTACTATGGCTACACCTTC
>TRBV18|-|-|TRBJ2-1
CASSPRGASSYNEQFF
TGTGCCAGCTCACCTAGGGGGGCCTCGTCCTACAATGAGCAGTTCTTC
>TRBV5-5|-|TRBD1|TRBJ2-5
CASSGGTGLQETQYF
TGTGCCAGCAGCGGGGGGACAGGGCTACAAGAGACCCAGTACTTC
>TRBV20-1|-|-|TRBJ2-2
CSASWDDDTGELFF
TGCAGTGCTAGTTGGGACGACGACACCGGGGAGCTGTTTTTT
>TRBV7-8|many|-|TRBJ1-6
CASSPILGAPLHF
TGTGCCAGCAGCCCCATCCTAGGGGCACCCCTCCACTTT
>TRBV6-1|-|-|TRBJ2-7
CASSRAGRYEQYF
TGTGCCAGCAGCCGCGCGGGTCGGTACGAGCAGTACTTC
>TRBV24-1|-|-|TRBJ2-1
CATSDLGGRRANEQFF
TGTGCCACCAGTGATTTGGGGGGGAGAAGGGCCAATGAGCAGTTCTTC
>TRBV7-3|many|-|TRBJ2-2
CASGVQGNTGELFF
TGTGCCAGCGGTGTACAGGGCAACACCGGGGAGCTGTTTTTT
>TRBV28|few|-|TRBJ1-1
CASSLPGLNTEAFF
TGTGCCAGCAGTTTGCCGGGGTTGAACACTGAAGCTTTCTTT
>TRBV28|-|-|TRBJ2-5
CASSLPANQETQYF
TGTGCCAGCAGTCTCCCAGCCAACCAAGAGACCCAGTACTTC
>TRBV5-1|many|-|TRBJ2-3
CASSLDIVDTQYF
TGCGCCAGCAGCTTGGATATCGTTGATACGCAGTATTTT
>TRBV5-4|many|-|TRBJ2-1
CASSFSGGSYNEQFF
TGTGCCAGCAGCTTTTCCGGCGGCTCCTACAATGAGCAGTTCTTC
>TRBV9|many|TRBD1|TRBJ2-2
CASSVMGQANTGELFF
TGTGCCAGCAGCGTAATGGGACAGGCTAACACCGGGGAGCTGTTTTTT
>TRBV7-9|many|-|TRBJ2-6
CASRESGANVLTF
TGTGCCAGCAGGGAGTCTGGGGCCAACGTCCTGACTTTC
>TRBV4-3|many|-|TRBJ1-3
CASSQDRRPGNTIYF
TGCGCCAGCAGCCAAGATCGGCGACCTGGAAACACCATATATTTT
>TRBV6-5|many|-|TRBJ1-4
CASSPQGEKLFF
TGTGCCAGCAGTCCCCAGGGGGAAAAACTGTTTTTT
>TRBV5-1|many|-|TRBJ1-1
CASSLDPGTEAFF
TGCGCCAGCAGCTTGGACCCGGGCACTGAAGCTTTCTTT
>TRBV3-1|-|TRBD2|TRBJ2-7
CASSQEFTSAPYYYEQYF
TGTGCCAGCAGCCAAGAGTTCACTAGCGCACCATATTACTACGAGCAGTACTTC
>TRBV20-1|few|-|TRBJ2-2
CSARNPAGNTGELFF
TGCAGTGCTAGGAATCCAGCGGGGAACACCGGGGAGCTGTTTTTT
>TRBV12-3/TRBV12-4|few|-|TRBJ2-3
CASSGTLEQYF
TGTGCCAGCAGTGGGACCCTAGAACAGTATTTT
>TRBV10-3|many|TRBD2|TRBJ2-7
CAITSGSSSYEQYF
TGTGCCATCACCAGCGGGAGTAGCTCCTACGAGCAGTACTTC
>TRBV7-8|-|-|TRBJ2-3
CASSLAWSKPMADTQYF
TGTGCCAGCAGCTTAGCTTGGAGCAAGCCGATGGCAGATACGCAGTATTTT
>TRBV5-1|many|-|TRBJ2-5
CASREGGETQYF
TGCGCCAGCAGAGAGGGAGGCGAGACCCAGTACTTC
>TRBV10-3|once|-|TRBJ2-6
CADEGTADRGTGANVLTF
TGTGCCGATGAAGGGACGGCGGACCGGGGTACTGGGGCCAACGTCCTGACTTTC
>TRBV7-2|-|-|TRBJ2-7
CASSLYLGTVSSEQYF
TGTGCCAGCAGCCTTTACCTCGGGACGGTTTCTTCCGAGCAGTACTTC
>TRBV20-1|few|-|TRBJ1-2
CSAEARSTDLYGYTF
TGCAGTGCGGAGGCGAGGTCGACAGACCTCTATGGCTACACCTTC
>TRBV18|many|TRBD2|TRBJ2-7
CASSGTSGSSYEQYF
TGTGCCAGCTCTGGGACTAGCGGGAGCTCCTACGAGCAGTACTTC
>TRBV28|few|-|TRBJ1-2
CASSFGYFYGYTF
TGTGCCAGCAGTTTCGGGTATTTCTATGGCTACACCTTC
>TRBV6-2/TRBV6-3|-|-|TRBJ1-4
CASNEGQEKLFF
TGTGCCAGCAATGAGGGTCAGGAGAAACTGTTTTTT